The 14 T cell receptor beta chains below come from one sample, sequenced in a study of cytomegalovirus exposure and HLA in healthy donors. The protocol was immunoSEQ multiplex PCR, while the TCRdb copy is restricted to in-frame clones and leaves out a portion. The sample comprises under 400,000 clones, 86% of which are singletons, and about 0.8% rests with the top ten. Sequenced: PBMCs. The receptors come from a woman between 18 and 30 years old in good health and CMV-seronegative.

The chain couples TRBV30 to TRBJ1-2; D ambiguous. Trimming shortened V by 1 base and J by 6 bases, and 18 bases separated the two germline ends. Germline V lookup: CDR1 GTSNPN, CDR2 SVGIG (reference sequence). The CDR3 totals 15 residues. CDR3 region: CAWSELSGAGNGYTF. The CDR3 DNA follows: TGTGCCTGGAGTGAGTTGTCAGGCGCCGGGAATGGCTACACCTTC.

The J gene is TRBJ1-3, the V gene TRBV6-4, with D unclear. In germline, CDR1 is MRHNA, CDR2 SNTAGT. CDR3 length equals 15 residues. Trimming pared 11 bases from V and 0 bases from J, leaving 17 bases between. CDR3 sequence (DNA): TGTGCCGCACTCACCCGTTGGAGCTCTGGAAACACCATATATTTT. Its translation: CAALTRWSSGNTIYF.

The genes are TRBV27 and TRBJ2-7; D not certain. Germline V gene lookup returns CDR1 MNHEY and CDR2 SMNVEV (reference sequence). With 6 bases removed from V and 2 bases from J, the gap between germline ends came to 8 bases. CDR3 size: 12 residues. The chain's CDR3 is CASRGDPYEQYF. Written as DNA, the CDR3 is TGTGCCAGCAGGGGCGACCCCTACGAGCAGTACTTC.

This rearrangement joins TRBV28 to TRBJ1-6, with D hard to call. The V gene's germline CDR1 is MDHEN and CDR2 SYDVKM. The CDR3 has 15 residues. V lost 6 bases and J lost 1, with 10 bases in between. The CDR3 protein is CASRERESYNSPLHF. DNA of the CDR3: TGTGCCAGCAGGGAGAGGGAATCCTATAATTCACCCCTCCACTTT.

This clone has more than one count but fewer than ten. The V and J genes are TRBV28 and TRBJ1-6, with D perhaps matching TRBD1 (6 bases). Germline-derived CDR1 and CDR2 are MDHEN and SYDVKM. This CDR3 spans 13 amino acids. The V end was cut by 6 bases, the J end by 10 bases, with 13 bases between. CDR3 amino acids: CASRETGYSPLHF. The CDR3 nucleotides are TGTGCCAGCAGGGAAACAGGGTACTCACCCCTCCACTTT.

This chain links TRBV18 with TRBJ2-7; perhaps TRBD1 as D (7 bases). The ends were cut back, 8 bases at V and 3 bases at J, with 20 bases in the middle. This CDR3 is 15 amino acids long. Germline V gene lookup returns CDR1 KGHSH and CDR2 LQKENI. CDR3 sequence: CASRGLPGQYYEQYF. CDR3 in DNA: TGTGCCAGCCGGGGGTTACCGGGACAGTACTACGAGCAGTACTTC.

The chain's CDR3 is CASSEKGGVEQFF. The CDR3 DNA is TGTGCCAGCAGCGAAAAGGGGGGGGTTGAGCAGTTCTTC. This chain uses TRBV5-4 with TRBJ2-1, with D possibly matching TRBD2 (7 bases). V was cut by 4 bases and J by 9 bases, with 14 bases left in between. Germline V CDR1 and CDR2: SGHNT, YYREEE (reference sequence). This CDR3 is built from 13 residues.

This clone was counted between two and nine times. The chain employs TRBV6-5 and TRBJ1-2; D possibly corresponds to TRBD1 (5 bases). Germline CDR1 is MNHEY and CDR2 is SVGAGI. The V end was cut by 4 bases, the J end by 3 bases, with 18 bases between. This CDR3 comprises 16 residues. The CDR3 sequence is CASSFLGKGFYYGYTF. CDR3 DNA: TGTGCCAGCAGTTTTTTGGGCAAGGGGTTTTACTATGGCTACACCTTC.

The gene calls are TRBV28 and TRBJ2-1, with 11 bases lining up with TRBD2. V trimming: 2 bases; J trimming: 8 bases; junction bases outside the gene matches: 14. The CDR3 has 18 amino acids. The germline gives CDR1 MDHEN, CDR2 SYDVKM. The CDR3 bases are TGTGCCAGCAGTTTACCCACCACCACTAGCGGGAGAGGGGATGAGCAGTTCTTC. Protein: CASSLPTTTSGRGDEQFF.

This chain joins TRBV5-1 and TRBJ2-3, with unresolved D. Trimming removed 6 bases from V and 1 base from J, with 9 bases in between. Per germline, CDR1 SGHRS and CDR2 YFSETQ. The CDR3 length is 13 residues. CDR3 in amino acids: CASTVAGTDTQYF. CDR3 nucleotides: TGCGCCAGCACCGTCGCGGGCACAGATACGCAGTATTTT.

The rearrangement links TRBV5-1 to TRBJ2-3; 10 nucleotides line up with TRBD2. The germline V gene encodes CDR1 SGHRS and CDR2 YFSETQ. The ends lost 4 bases at V and 3 bases at J; junction bases unmatched: 11. The length of the CDR3 is 17 residues. CDR3: CASSPELLAGFTDTQYF. The CDR3 nucleotides are TGCGCCAGCAGCCCTGAACTACTAGCGGGGTTTACAGATACGCAGTATTTT.

This chain joins TRBV7-2 and TRBJ1-1, with D hard to call. CDR1 is SGHTA, CDR2 FQGNSA, per germline. V was clipped by 1 base and J by 2 bases, with 14 bases between them. This CDR3 has 16 residues. CDR3 protein: CASSLGADPGNTEAFF. The CDR3 DNA is TGTGCCAGCAGCTTAGGTGCCGACCCGGGAAACACTGAAGCTTTCTTT.

The genes are TRBV11-2 and TRBJ2-1, with 12 positions matching TRBD2. The CDR3 runs 18 residues. J was trimmed by 1 base and V by 1 base; bases with no gene match: 5. Germline values: CDR1 SGHAT, CDR2 FQNNGV. CDR3 nucleotide sequence: TGTGCCAGCAGCTTAGTTGCTAGCGGGGGGGAATCCTACAATGAGCAGTTCTTC. Amino acid sequence: CASSLVASGGESYNEQFF.

This chain joins TRBV19 and TRBJ2-1; D is possibly TRBD2 (5 bases). Trimming removed 7 bases at V and 3 bases at J, with 10 bases between. CDR3 length: 13 amino acids. The germline gives CDR1 LNHDA, CDR2 SQIVND (reference sequence). CDR3 bases: TGTGCCAGTACAACGGGATACTACAATGAGCAGTTCTTC. This translates into CASTTGYYNEQFF.